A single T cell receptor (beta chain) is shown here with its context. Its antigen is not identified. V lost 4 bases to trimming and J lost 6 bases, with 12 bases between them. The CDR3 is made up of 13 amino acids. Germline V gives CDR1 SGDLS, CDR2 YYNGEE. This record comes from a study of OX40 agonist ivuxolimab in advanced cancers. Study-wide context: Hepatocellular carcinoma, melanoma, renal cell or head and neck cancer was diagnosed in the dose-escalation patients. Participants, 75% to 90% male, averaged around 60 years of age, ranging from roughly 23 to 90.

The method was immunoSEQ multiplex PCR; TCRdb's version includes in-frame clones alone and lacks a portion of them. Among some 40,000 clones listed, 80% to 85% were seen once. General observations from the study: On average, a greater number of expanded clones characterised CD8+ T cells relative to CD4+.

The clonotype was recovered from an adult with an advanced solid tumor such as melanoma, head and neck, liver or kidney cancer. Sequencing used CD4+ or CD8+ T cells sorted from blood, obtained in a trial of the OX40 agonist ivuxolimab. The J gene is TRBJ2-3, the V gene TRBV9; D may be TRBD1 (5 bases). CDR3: CASSRGLGDTQYF. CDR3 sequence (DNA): TGTGCCAGCAGCAGGGGCCTGGGGGATACGCAGTATTTT.